This TCR beta chain is from a study of T cell responses to AZD1222 COVID-19 vaccine. The data were produced by immunoSEQ multiplex PCR, yet TCRdb's version contains in-frame clones alone and is incomplete. The table shows about 47,000 clones, with more than 65% occurring only once. This CDR3 comprises 14 residues. Germline V gene sequence: CDR1 SGHDT, CDR2 YYEEEE. After removal of 2 bases from V and 8 bases from J, the junction contained 5 bases not matched to a gene. The origin of this receptor is an adult in good health. The chain carries TRBV5-6 and TRBJ1-5; TRBD1 matches at 9 bases. The material sequenced was peripheral blood, taken on day 0 of MenACWY control vaccination. CDR3 protein: CASSFGQGREPQHF. Written as DNA, the CDR3 is TGTGCCAGCAGCTTCGGACAGGGGCGCGAGCCCCAGCATTTT.